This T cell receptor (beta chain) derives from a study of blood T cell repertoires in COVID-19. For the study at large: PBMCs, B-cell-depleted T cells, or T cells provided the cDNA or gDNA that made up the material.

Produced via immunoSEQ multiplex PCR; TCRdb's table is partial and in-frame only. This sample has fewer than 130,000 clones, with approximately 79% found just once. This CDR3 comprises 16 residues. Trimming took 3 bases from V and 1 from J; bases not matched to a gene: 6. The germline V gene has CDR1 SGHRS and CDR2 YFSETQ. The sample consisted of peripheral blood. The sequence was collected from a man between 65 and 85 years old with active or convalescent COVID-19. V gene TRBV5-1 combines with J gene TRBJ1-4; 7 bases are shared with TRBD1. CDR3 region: CASSSGPGGTNEKLFF. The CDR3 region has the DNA TGCGCCAGCAGCTCCGGTCCAGGGGGAACTAATGAAAAACTGTTTTTT. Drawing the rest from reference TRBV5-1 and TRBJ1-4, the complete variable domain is KAGVTQTPRYLIKTRGQQVTLSCSPISGHRSVSWYQQTPGQGLQFLFEYFSETQRNKGNFPGRFSGRQFSNSRSEMNVSTLELGDSALYLCASSSGPGGTNEKLFFGSGTQLSVL.